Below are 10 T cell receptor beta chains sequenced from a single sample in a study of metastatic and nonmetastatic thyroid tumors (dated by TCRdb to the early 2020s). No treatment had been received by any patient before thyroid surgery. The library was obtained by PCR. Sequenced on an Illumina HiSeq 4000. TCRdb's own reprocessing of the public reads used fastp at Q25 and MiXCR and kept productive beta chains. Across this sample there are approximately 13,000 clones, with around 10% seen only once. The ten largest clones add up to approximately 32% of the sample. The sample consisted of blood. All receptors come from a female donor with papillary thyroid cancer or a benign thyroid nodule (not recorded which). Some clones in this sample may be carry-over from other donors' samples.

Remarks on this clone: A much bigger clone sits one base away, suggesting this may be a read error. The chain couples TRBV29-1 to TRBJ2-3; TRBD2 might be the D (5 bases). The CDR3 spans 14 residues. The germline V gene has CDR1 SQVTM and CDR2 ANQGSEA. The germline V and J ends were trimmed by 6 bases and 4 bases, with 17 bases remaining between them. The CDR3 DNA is TGCAGCGTCGTAATCGGGAACCTCGCAGATACGCAGTATTTT. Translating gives CSVVIGNLADTQYF.

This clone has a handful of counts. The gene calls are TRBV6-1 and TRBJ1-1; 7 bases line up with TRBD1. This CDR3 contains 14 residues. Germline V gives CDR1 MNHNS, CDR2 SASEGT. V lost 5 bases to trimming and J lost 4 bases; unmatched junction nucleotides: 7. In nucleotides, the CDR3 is TGTGCCAGCAGTCTACCGACAGGGCTCACTGAAGCTTTCTTT. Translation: CASSLPTGLTEAFF.

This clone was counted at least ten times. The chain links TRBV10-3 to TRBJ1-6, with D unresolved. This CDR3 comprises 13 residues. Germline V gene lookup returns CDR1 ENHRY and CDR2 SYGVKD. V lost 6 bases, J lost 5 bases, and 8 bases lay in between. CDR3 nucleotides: TGTGCCATCAGAAAGCAGAATAATTCACCCCTCCACTTT. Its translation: CAIRKQNNSPLHF.

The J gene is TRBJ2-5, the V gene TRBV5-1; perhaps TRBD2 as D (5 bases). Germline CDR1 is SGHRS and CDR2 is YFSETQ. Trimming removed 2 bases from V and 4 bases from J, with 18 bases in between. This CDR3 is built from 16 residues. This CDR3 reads CASSLGSVSARETQYF. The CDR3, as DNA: TGCGCCAGCAGCTTAGGGAGCGTTTCCGCAAGAGAGACCCAGTACTTC. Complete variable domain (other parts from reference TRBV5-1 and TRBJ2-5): KAGVTQTPRYLIKTRGQQVTLSCSPISGHRSVSWYQQTPGQGLQFLFEYFSETQRNKGNFPGRFSGRQFSNSRSEMNVSTLELGDSALYLCASSLGSVSARETQYFGPGTRLLVL.

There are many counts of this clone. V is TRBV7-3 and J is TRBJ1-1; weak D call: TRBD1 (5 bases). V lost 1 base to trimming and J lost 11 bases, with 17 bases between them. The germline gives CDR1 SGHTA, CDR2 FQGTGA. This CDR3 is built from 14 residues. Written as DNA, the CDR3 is TGTGCCAGCAGCTTAAATAGTGGGGCAGGGATGGCTTTCTTT. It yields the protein CASSLNSGAGMAFF.

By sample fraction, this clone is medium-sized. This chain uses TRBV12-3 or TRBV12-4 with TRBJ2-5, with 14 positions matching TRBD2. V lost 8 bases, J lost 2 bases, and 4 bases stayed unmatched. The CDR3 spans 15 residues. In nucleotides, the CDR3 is TGTGCCAGCGGCGGGACTAGCGGGAGTCAAGAGACCCAGTACTTC. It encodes CASGGTSGSQETQYF.

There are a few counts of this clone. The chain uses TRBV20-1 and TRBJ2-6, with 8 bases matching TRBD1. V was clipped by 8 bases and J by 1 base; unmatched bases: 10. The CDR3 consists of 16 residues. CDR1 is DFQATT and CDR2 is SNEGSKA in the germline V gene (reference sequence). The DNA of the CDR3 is TGCAGTATCGGGCAGGGGGCGATTTCTGGGGCCAACGTCCTGACTTTC. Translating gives CSIGQGAISGANVLTF.

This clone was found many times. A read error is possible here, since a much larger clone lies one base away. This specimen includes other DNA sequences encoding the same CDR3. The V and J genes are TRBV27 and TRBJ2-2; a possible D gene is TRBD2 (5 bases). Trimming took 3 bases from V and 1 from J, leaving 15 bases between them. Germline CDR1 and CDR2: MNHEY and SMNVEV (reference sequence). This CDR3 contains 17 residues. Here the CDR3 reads CASSFSGVAGNTGELFF. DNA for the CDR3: TGTGCCAGCAGTTTCTCCGGGGTAGCAGGGAACACCGGGGAGCTGTTTTTT.

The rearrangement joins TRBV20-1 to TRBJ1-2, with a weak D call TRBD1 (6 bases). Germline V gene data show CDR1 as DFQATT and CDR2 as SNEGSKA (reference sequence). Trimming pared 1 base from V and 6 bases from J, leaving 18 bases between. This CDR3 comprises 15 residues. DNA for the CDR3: TGCAGTGCTAGAGGAGGACAAGGGGGAGAAGATGGCTACACCTTC. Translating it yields CSARGGQGGEDGYTF.

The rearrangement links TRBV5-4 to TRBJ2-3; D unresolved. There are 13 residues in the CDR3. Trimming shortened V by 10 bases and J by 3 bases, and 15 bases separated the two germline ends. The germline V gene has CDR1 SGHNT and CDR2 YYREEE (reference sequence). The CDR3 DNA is TGTGCCGCTTCTCTTTATAGAACAGATACGCAGTATTTT. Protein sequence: CAASLYRTDTQYF.